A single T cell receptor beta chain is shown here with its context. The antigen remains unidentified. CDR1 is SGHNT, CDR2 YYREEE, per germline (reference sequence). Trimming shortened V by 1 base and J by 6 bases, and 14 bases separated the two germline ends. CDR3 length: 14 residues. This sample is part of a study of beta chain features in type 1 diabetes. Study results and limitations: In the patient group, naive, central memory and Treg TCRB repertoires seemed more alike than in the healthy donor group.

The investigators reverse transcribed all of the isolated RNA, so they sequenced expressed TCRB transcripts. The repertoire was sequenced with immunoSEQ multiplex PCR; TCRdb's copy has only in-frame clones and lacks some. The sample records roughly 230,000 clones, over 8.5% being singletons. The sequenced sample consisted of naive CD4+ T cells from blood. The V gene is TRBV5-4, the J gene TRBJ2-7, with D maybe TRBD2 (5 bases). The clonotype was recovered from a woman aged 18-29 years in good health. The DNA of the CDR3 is TGTGCCAGCAGCTTGCAATCTTCGAGGGTCGAGCAGTACTTC. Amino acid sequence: CASSLQSSRVEQYF.